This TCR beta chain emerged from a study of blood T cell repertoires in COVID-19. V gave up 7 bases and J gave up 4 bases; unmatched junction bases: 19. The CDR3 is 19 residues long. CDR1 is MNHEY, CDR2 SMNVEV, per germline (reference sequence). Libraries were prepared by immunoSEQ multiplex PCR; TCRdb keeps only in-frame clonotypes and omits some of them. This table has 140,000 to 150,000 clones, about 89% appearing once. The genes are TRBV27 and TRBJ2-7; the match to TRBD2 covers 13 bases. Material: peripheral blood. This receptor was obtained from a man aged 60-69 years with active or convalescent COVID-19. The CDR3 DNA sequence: TGTGCCAGCACTCCAGCCGGACTAGCGGGAGAAGGGTGGGTATACGAGCAGTACTTC. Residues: CASTPAGLAGEGWVYEQYF.